This TCR beta chain was sequenced in a study of metastatic and nonmetastatic thyroid tumors. The wider study: Repertoires from malignant and benign thyroid patients were compared across blood and tumor or nodule tissue.

This clone was seen a single time. The CDR3 runs to 16 residues. Trimming cost V 3 bases and J 0 bases, with 9 bases left between them. Germline-derived CDR1 and CDR2 are SGHAT and FQNNGV. From the PCR reads, TCRdb re-called clones with MiXCR. The profile shows under 25,000 clones, about a quarter of them singletons. Before thyroid surgery, none of the patients had received any treatment. The origin of this receptor is a female donor with papillary thyroid cancer or a benign thyroid nodule (not recorded which). Some clones in this sample may be carry-over from other donors' samples. The rearrangement links TRBV11-2 to TRBJ2-6; unclear D gene. Sequences were obtained from blood. CDR3 nucleotide sequence: TGTGCCAGCAGCTTCATCCTTAGCTCTGGGGCCAACGTCCTGACTTTC. It encodes CASSFILSSGANVLTF.